This T cell receptor (beta chain) originates from a study of cytomegalovirus exposure and HLA in healthy donors. Per the germline V gene, CDR1 is LGHNA and CDR2 is YNFKEQ. This CDR3 has 17 residues. Trimming stripped 2 bases from V and 2 bases from J, with 19 bases between. General study points: In all likelihood, a cluster of highly shared sequence variants was a sequencing artifact. A further, later analysis showed that HLA-associated TCR beta chains (compared with equally common others) were more clonally expanded.

This PCR relied on a set of 60 Vbeta primers and 13 Jbeta primers. Only in-frame clones appear in the TCRdb table, and some are missing; sequencing was by immunoSEQ multiplex PCR. Of 120,000 to 150,000 clones listed, roughly four fifths are singletons. The sample holds a few counts of this clone. The target antigen is unknown. Sequencing was done on a sample of PBMCs. The clonotype originates from a female donor in good health and CMV-seronegative. This chain connects TRBV4-2 to TRBJ2-7; possible D gene TRBD1, 6 bases. CDR3 in amino acids: CASSQLHQTGLAYEQYF. For the CDR3, the DNA is TGTGCCAGCAGCCAACTCCACCAGACAGGTTTGGCCTACGAGCAGTACTTC.